Presented here are 24 T cell receptor beta chains from one specimen sequenced in a study of a mutant IDH1 vaccine in newly diagnosed glioma. These receptors' antigens are unknown. Time point given: week 5, during vaccination. Vaccine doses each comprised 300 ug of mutant IDH1 20-mer peptide, with topical imiquimod. The table came from immunoSEQ multiplex PCR; TCRdb's copy has only in-frame clones and leaves some out. This table has around 52,000 clones, over 75% appearing once. The material was PBMCs, obtained from a glioma patient whose treatment included an IDH1 peptide vaccine. These receptors originate from a woman aged 40 to 50 with glioma.

This sequence joins TRBV27 and TRBJ1-4; D is possibly TRBD1 (5 bases). Trimming cost V 2 bases and J 4 bases, with 14 bases left between them. Germline V gene sequence: CDR1 MNHEY, CDR2 SMNVEV (reference sequence). The CDR3 loop spans 16 amino acids. The DNA for the CDR3 is TGTGCCAGCAGTTTAGGGAGGGGCGATTATAATGAAAAACTGTTTTTT. The encoded protein is CASSLGRGDYNEKLFF.

Only a few counts were recorded for this clone. V gene TRBV30 combines with J gene TRBJ1-5; 7 positions match TRBD1. Germline V gene data show CDR1 as GTSNPN and CDR2 as SVGIG (reference sequence). The CDR3 covers 15 residues. V trimming: 0 bases; J trimming: 5 bases; junction bases outside the gene matches: 7. In DNA form, the CDR3 reads TGTGCCTGGAGTGTAATGGCAGGGGGACATCAGCCCCAGCATTTT. Translating it yields CAWSVMAGGHQPQHF.

The V call is TRBV4-3, the J call TRBJ1-5, with 8 nucleotides matching TRBD1. V lost 0 bases and J lost 6; bases outside the gene matches: 7. The CDR3 extends over 16 amino acids. Germline CDR1 is LGHNA and CDR2 is YSLEER. The CDR3 coding sequence is TGCGCCAGCAGCCAAGATGCAGGGGGCGCCGGTCAGCCCCAGCATTTT. Amino acids: CASSQDAGGAGQPQHF.

This clone came up a few times. The chain couples TRBV11-2 to TRBJ2-7; TRBD1 aligns across 10 bases. The junction had 7 bases not matched to a gene; V was cut back by 5 bases and J by 6 bases. CDR1 and CDR2 from the germline V gene are SGHAT and FQNNGV. CDR3 length: 14 residues. In DNA, the CDR3 is TGTGCCAGCAGCCCCGGGACAGGGGACCGCGAGCAGTACTTC. As protein: CASSPGTGDREQYF.

The chain is built from TRBV4-3 and TRBJ1-4, with D possibly being TRBD1 (5 bases). The germline gives CDR1 LGHNA, CDR2 YSLEER. Trimming stripped 0 bases from V and 0 bases from J, with 14 bases between. The CDR3 runs 18 residues. The DNA for the CDR3 is TGCGCCAGCAGCCAAGACTGGGACTCCCGGGCAACTAATGAAAAACTGTTTTTT. It encodes CASSQDWDSRATNEKLFF.

V and J are TRBV5-1 and TRBJ1-5; TRBD1 aligns across 7 bases. V lost 3 bases, J lost 5 bases, and 5 bases stayed unmatched. Germline assignment: CDR1 SGHRS and CDR2 YFSETQ. This CDR3 comprises 14 residues. The CDR3 DNA sequence: TGCGCCAGCAGCTATGGGACAGCGGATCAGCCCCAGCATTTT. This translates into CASSYGTADQPQHF.

This clone was seen a single time. V gene TRBV9 combines with J gene TRBJ1-1, with D unclear. CDR1 and CDR2 (germline): SGDLS, YYNGEE. The V gene lost 2 bases and the J gene lost 5 bases, with 10 bases spanning the gap. CDR3 length: 13 residues. CDR3 coding DNA: TGTGCCAGCAGCGTGGGAGGGAGTACTGAAGCTTTCTTT. This sequence encodes CASSVGGSTEAFF.

The CDR3 is CASRPGSYEQYF. As DNA, the CDR3 is TGTGCCAGCAGACCGGGCTCCTACGAGCAGTACTTC. This chain uses TRBV6-6 with TRBJ2-7; no clear D. Per the germline V gene, CDR1 is MNHNY and CDR2 is SVGAGI (reference sequence). This CDR3 contains 12 residues. Trimming shortened V by 6 bases and J by 0 bases, and 6 bases separated the two germline ends.

This sequence joins TRBV2 and TRBJ2-1; D uncertain. Trimming shortened V by 8 bases and J by 4 bases, and 9 bases separated the two germline ends. The length of the CDR3 is 12 residues. Germline V gene lookup returns CDR1 SNHLY and CDR2 FYNNEI. The CDR3 coding sequence is TGTGCCAGCGGGGATCCATACAATGAGCAGTTCTTC. This codes for CASGDPYNEQFF.

This clone has only a few counts. The V and J genes are TRBV30 and TRBJ2-2, with 9 bases lining up with TRBD1. J gave up 5 bases and V 3 bases, and 4 bases lay outside the gene matches. Germline CDR1 and CDR2: GTSNPN and SVGIG (reference sequence). This CDR3 contains 14 residues. The CDR3 DNA follows: TGTGCCTGGAGGGGAGACAGGGGGACCGGGGAGCTGTTTTTT. Its translation is CAWRGDRGTGELFF. The variable domain in full, with the rest retrieved from reference TRBV30 and TRBJ2-2, is SQTIHQWPATLVQPVGSPLSLECTVEGTSNPNLYWYRQAAGRGLQLLFYSVGIGQISSEVPQNLSASRPQDRQFILSSKKLLLSDSGFYLCAWRGDRGTGELFFGEGSRLTVL.

The chain uses TRBV5-1 and TRBJ1-1; 9 nucleotides agree with TRBD1. The germline gives CDR1 SGHRS, CDR2 YFSETQ. Trimming took 2 bases from V and 4 from J; bases not matched to a gene: 12. This CDR3 is built from 17 residues. The CDR3 loop is CASSFIPPGQGGTEAFF. As DNA, the CDR3 is TGCGCCAGCAGCTTCATACCTCCGGGACAGGGAGGCACTGAAGCTTTCTTT. Supplemented by reference TRBV5-1 and TRBJ1-1, the full variable domain reads KAGVTQTPRYLIKTRGQQVTLSCSPISGHRSVSWYQQTPGQGLQFLFEYFSETQRNKGNFPGRFSGRQFSNSRSEMNVSTLELGDSALYLCASSFIPPGQGGTEAFFGQGTRLTVV.

The CDR3 is CASSELGEAFF. The CDR3 DNA reads as TGTGCCAGCAGTGAACTGGGGGAAGCTTTCTTT. The chain links TRBV2 to TRBJ1-1; D remains ambiguous. Trimming removed 2 bases from V and 8 bases from J, with 6 bases in between. The CDR3 runs 11 residues. The germline V gene has CDR1 SNHLY and CDR2 FYNNEI. The full variable domain, with the rest looked up from reference TRBV2 and TRBJ1-1, is EPEVTQTPSHQVTQMGQEVILRCVPISNHLYFYWYRQILGQKVEFLVSFYNNEISEKSEIFDDQFSVERPDGSNFTLKIRSTKLEDSAMYFCASSELGEAFFGQGTRLTVV.

The genes are TRBV7-2 and TRBJ2-3, with TRBD2 identical over 9 bases. The CDR3 loop spans 17 amino acids. The V gene end was trimmed by 4 bases and the J gene end by 1 base; junction bases not matched to a gene: 9. The germline V gene has CDR1 SGHTA and CDR2 FQGNSA. The DNA for the CDR3 is TGTGCCAGCAGCTCACCCCGTAGGACTAGCGGCACAGATACGCAGTATTTT. Protein: CASSSPRRTSGTDTQYF.

This chain connects TRBV6-5 to TRBJ2-3, with TRBD1 matching over 8 bases. Germline V gene data show CDR1 as MNHEY and CDR2 as SVGAGI. V shed 7 bases, J shed 5 bases, and the junction held 8 bases outside the gene matches. There are 14 residues in the CDR3. The CDR3 is CASKAGGWIDTQYF. DNA for the CDR3: TGTGCCAGCAAGGCAGGGGGCTGGATAGATACGCAGTATTTT.

The rearrangement joins TRBV5-1 to TRBJ1-3; 10 nucleotides line up with TRBD1. The CDR3 extends over 15 amino acids. Germline values: CDR1 SGHRS, CDR2 YFSETQ. V shed 4 bases, J shed 4 bases, and the junction held 5 bases outside the gene matches. The CDR3 reads CASSRTGGGGNTIYF. The CDR3 DNA sequence: TGCGCCAGCAGCAGGACAGGGGGTGGCGGAAACACCATATATTTT.

The chain carries TRBV6-5 and TRBJ2-3; maybe TRBD1 (6 bases). The CDR3 extends over 13 amino acids. The V and J ends lost 3 bases and 4 bases respectively, with 8 bases between them. Germline values: CDR1 MNHEY, CDR2 SVGAGI. The CDR3 loop is CASSYGGADTQYF. CDR3 sequence (DNA): TGTGCCAGCAGTTATGGGGGCGCAGATACGCAGTATTTT.

The chain employs TRBV5-1 and TRBJ2-5; the match to TRBD2 covers 9 bases. The CDR3 totals 15 residues. CDR1 and CDR2 (germline): SGHRS, YFSETQ. V was clipped by 1 base and J by 5 bases; unmatched bases: 6. The CDR3 bases are TGCGCCAGCAGCTTGAGCGGGGGGAGGCAGGAGACCCAGTACTTC. Its translation is CASSLSGGRQETQYF.

For this clone: One junction end disagrees with the germline gene, perhaps due to a read error. V and J are TRBV2 and TRBJ2-5; the D gene is possibly TRBD1 (5 bases). CDR3 length: 14 amino acids. Germline V lookup: CDR1 SNHLY, CDR2 FYNNEI. The CDR3 loop is CARRVQATGETQYF. CDR3 in DNA: TGTGCCCGCAGGGTACAGGCCACGGGAGAGACCCAGTACTTC. The variable domain in full, with the rest retrieved from reference TRBV2 and TRBJ2-5, is EPEVTQTPSHQVTQMGQEVILRCVPISNHLYFYWYRQILGQKVEFLVSFYNNEISEKSEIFDDQFSVERPDGSNFTLKIRSTKLEDSAMYFCARRVQATGETQYFGPGTRLLVL.

The sample holds a few counts of this clone. V usage is TRBV6-1 and J usage is TRBJ1-2, with unresolved D. V was trimmed by 5 bases and J by 5 bases, leaving 12 bases between them. The CDR3 is made up of 13 amino acids. Germline lookup yields CDR1 MNHNS and CDR2 SASEGT. The DNA of the CDR3 is TGTGCCAGCAGTACATCGGAGTGGTATGGCTACACCTTC. Translating it yields CASSTSEWYGYTF.

The rearrangement joins TRBV9 to TRBJ2-2, with a weak D call TRBD2 (6 bases). The CDR3 is made up of 15 amino acids. Deletions cut 0 bases from V and 3 bases from J, with 9 bases between. Germline V gene sequence: CDR1 SGDLS, CDR2 YYNGEE. The CDR3: CASSVDGTYTGELFF. For the CDR3, the DNA is TGTGCCAGCAGCGTAGACGGGACTTACACCGGGGAGCTGTTTTTT.

The chain combines TRBV4-2 with TRBJ2-7; TRBD2 matches at 11 bases. V lost 4 bases, J lost 2 bases, and 10 bases stayed unmatched. From germline, CDR1 is LGHNA and CDR2 YNFKEQ. The CDR3 consists of 17 residues. Written as DNA, the CDR3 is TGTGCCAGCAGCCGCGGACGGGGACTAGCGGACGCCTACGAGCAGTACTTC. Protein sequence: CASSRGRGLADAYEQYF.

This chain joins TRBV11-2 and TRBJ1-1; 9 bases agree with TRBD1. The CDR3 totals 12 residues. Germline values: CDR1 SGHAT, CDR2 FQNNGV. V shed 1 base, J shed 10 bases, and the junction held 1 base outside the gene matches. CDR3 sequence (DNA): TGTGCCAGCAGCTTAGGGACAGGGGTAGCTTTCTTT. It yields the protein CASSLGTGVAFF.

The table lists this clone with a few counts. The rearrangement joins TRBV30 to TRBJ1-4; no clear D. CDR3 length: 11 amino acids. Germline assignment: CDR1 GTSNPN and CDR2 SVGIG (reference sequence). V lost 3 bases to trimming and J lost 7 bases, with 6 bases between them. The CDR3 protein is CAWRMGEKLFF. The CDR3 DNA reads TGTGCCTGGAGGATGGGTGAAAAACTGTTTTTT.

V gene TRBV2 combines with J gene TRBJ1-3, with 9 bases that match TRBD1. The germline gives CDR1 SNHLY, CDR2 FYNNEI. With 5 bases clipped from V and 4 bases from J, the junction kept 9 bases outside the gene matches. There are 16 residues in the CDR3. CDR3 sequence reads: CASSRPGQGVGNTIYF. The CDR3 coding sequence is TGTGCCAGCAGTAGACCGGGACAGGGCGTCGGAAACACCATATATTTT.